This T cell receptor (beta chain) was sequenced for a study of coeliac disease. Study-level information: High-resolution HLA typing was lacking; TRBV7-2 bias was queried instead. Study conclusions and caveats: Most TRB amino acid sequences occurred in only one sample. Active celiac intraepithelial and lamina propria samples had lower TRB and TRG clonality than control samples.

Germline V gene sequence: CDR1 MNHNS, CDR2 SASEGT. Trimming removed 2 bases at V and 8 bases at J, with 18 bases between. The CDR3 length is 15 residues. Sequencing was performed with immunoSEQ multiplex PCR; in TCRdb, only in-frame clones are kept and a portion is missing. In the table there are several thousand clones, about two thirds of which are singletons. Regarding this clone: Antigen: not known.

This TCR derives from a man aged 18 to 35 with celiac disease on a gluten-free diet. The sequenced sample consisted of lymphocytes from the gut lamina propria. The chain uses TRBV6-1 and TRBJ1-2, with D maybe TRBD1 (5 bases). The chain's CDR3 is CASSESGHGSRGYTF. Here the CDR3 DNA reads TGTGCCAGCAGTGAATCTGGACACGGGTCGCGCGGCTACACCTTC.